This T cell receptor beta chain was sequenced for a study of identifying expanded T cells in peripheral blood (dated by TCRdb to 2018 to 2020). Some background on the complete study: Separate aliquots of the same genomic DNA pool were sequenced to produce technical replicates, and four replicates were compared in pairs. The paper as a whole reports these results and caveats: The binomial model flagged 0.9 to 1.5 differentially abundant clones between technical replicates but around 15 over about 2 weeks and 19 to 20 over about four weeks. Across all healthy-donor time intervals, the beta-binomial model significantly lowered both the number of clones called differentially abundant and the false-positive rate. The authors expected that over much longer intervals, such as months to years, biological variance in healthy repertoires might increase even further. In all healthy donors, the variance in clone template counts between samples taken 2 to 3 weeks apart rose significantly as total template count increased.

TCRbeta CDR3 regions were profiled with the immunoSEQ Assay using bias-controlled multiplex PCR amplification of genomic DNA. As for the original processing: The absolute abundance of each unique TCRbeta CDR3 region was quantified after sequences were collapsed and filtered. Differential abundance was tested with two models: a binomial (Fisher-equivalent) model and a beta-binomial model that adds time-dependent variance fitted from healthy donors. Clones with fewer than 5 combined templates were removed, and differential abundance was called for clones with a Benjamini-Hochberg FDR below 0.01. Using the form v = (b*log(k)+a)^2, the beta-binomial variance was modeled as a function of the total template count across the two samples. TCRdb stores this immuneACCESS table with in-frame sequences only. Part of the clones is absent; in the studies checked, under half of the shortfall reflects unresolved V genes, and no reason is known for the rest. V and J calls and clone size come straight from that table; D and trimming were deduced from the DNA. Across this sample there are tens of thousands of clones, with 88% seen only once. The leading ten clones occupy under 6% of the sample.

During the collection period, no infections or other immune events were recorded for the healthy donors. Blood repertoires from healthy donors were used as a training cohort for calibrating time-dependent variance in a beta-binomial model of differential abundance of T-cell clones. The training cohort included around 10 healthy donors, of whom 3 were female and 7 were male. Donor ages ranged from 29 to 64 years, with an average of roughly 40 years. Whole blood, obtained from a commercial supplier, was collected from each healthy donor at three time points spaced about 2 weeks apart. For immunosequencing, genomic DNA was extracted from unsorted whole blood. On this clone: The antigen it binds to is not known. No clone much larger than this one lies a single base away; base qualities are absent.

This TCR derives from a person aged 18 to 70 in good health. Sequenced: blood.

The DNA reads TGTGCCAGCAGTGAAGGGGGGGGACGGCTCACTGAAGCTTTCTTT. Its protein product is CASSEGGGRLTEAFF. The V and J genes are TRBV25-1 and TRBJ1-1; TRBD1 is a weak D gene call, 5 bases matching. The junction carries 14 bases between V and J, which are trimmed by 2 bases and 4 bases respectively. Counted from cysteine to phenylalanine, this CDR3 has 15 amino acids. The retained sequence is limited to the CDR3, 45 bases, with the frame set at the first base. CDR1 and CDR2 were assigned from the germline V gene as MGHDK and SYGVNS.